This entry features one T cell receptor (beta chain) sequence. Sequenced by immunoSEQ multiplex PCR; TCRdb stores in-frame clones only, minus some. The table has about 16,000 clones, less than 80% seen once. This sample was taken from a study of tumor-infiltrating lymphocytes in localized non-small cell lung cancer. Study-wide background: Patients included smokers and never-smokers with various histologies, some sampled after neoadjuvant chemotherapy.

The CDR3 loop spans 14 amino acids. The V gene lost 4 bases and the J gene lost 2 bases, with 12 bases spanning the gap. The germline V gene has CDR1 SEHNR and CDR2 FQNEAQ (reference sequence). The sequence came from a human donor with non-small cell lung cancer. The sequenced material came from lung tumor tissue. This chain links TRBV7-9 with TRBJ2-7, with D perhaps TRBD1 or TRBD2 (5 bases each). The CDR3 loop is CASSSPGRPYEQYF. For the CDR3, the DNA is TGTGCCAGCAGCTCGCCGGGACGGCCCTACGAGCAGTACTTC.